A selection of T cell receptor beta chains follows, all from one sample in a study of technical replicates of blood from a handful of donors. Clones were sequenced by immunoSEQ multiplex PCR, and TCRdb holds only the in-frame ones, with some missing. The sample includes 13,000 or so clones, approximately 95% of them seen just once. The material sequenced was PBMCs. Receptor source: a human donor in good health. The CDR3 runs from the conserved cysteine through the conserved F or W. A D gene is named only where the DNA matches it firmly. A clone size is listed for some rows: how often the clone was seen (once, few, many), or a class if it is expanded.

J gene,V gene,D gene,clone size,CDR3 DNA,CDR3 protein
TRBJ2-7,TRBV5-4,TRBD2,-,TGTGCCAGCAGCTTGGAGGTCGGGAGGGCCTACGAGCAGTACTTC,CASSLEVGRAYEQYF
TRBJ2-2,TRBV6-5,-,-,TGTGCCAGCAGTTTGCAGGTGTGGGACACCGGGGAGCTGTTTTTT,CASSLQVWDTGELFF
TRBJ1-4,TRBV18,-,-,TGTGCCAGCTCACCACCCCCCGCGGGTAATGAAAAACTGTTTTTT,CASSPPPAGNEKLFF
TRBJ2-1,TRBV6-5,TRBD1,-,TGTGCCAGCAGGCCGGGACAGAGATACAATGAGCAGTTCTTC,CASRPGQRYNEQFF
TRBJ2-7,TRBV13,TRBD1,-,TGTGCCAGCAGCTTAGGAACAGGGGGCTCCTACGAGCAGTACTTC,CASSLGTGGSYEQYF
TRBJ2-7,TRBV11-2,-,once,TGTGCCAGCAGCAAAGGGGTGGGGACCTACGAGCAGTACTTC,CASSKGVGTYEQYF
TRBJ2-1,TRBV5-5,TRBD2,-,TGTGCCAGCAGCCGGACTAGCGGGAGGGGAACTGAGCAGTTCTTC,CASSRTSGRGTEQFF
TRBJ2-7,TRBV10-2,TRBD1,-,TGCGCCAGCAGTGAGTCTGCGGGACAGGGGTACGAGCAGTACTTC,CASSESAGQGYEQYF
TRBJ2-7,TRBV7-7,-,-,TGTGCCAGCAGCCCCGGGCCGGGAGCCGAGCAGTACTTC,CASSPGPGAEQYF
TRBJ1-5,TRBV19,TRBD1,-,TGTGCCAGTACTAACCTTTGGGGGACAGGGGGATCAGCCCAGCATTTT,CASTNLWGTGGSAQHF
TRBJ1-1,TRBV6-4,-,-,TGTGCCAGCGCTACCACGGCAGGGGAGGGCATGAACACTGAAGCTTTCTTT,CASATTAGEGMNTEAFF
TRBJ1-4,TRBV5-4,-,once,TGTGCCAGCAGCATGGACAGTCTTAATGAAAAACTGTTTTTT,CASSMDSLNEKLFF
TRBJ2-5,TRBV5-6,TRBD2,-,TGTGCCAGCAGCTTACGCGGGAGTTCGGGAGAGACCCAGTACTTC,CASSLRGSSGETQYF
TRBJ2-3,TRBV18,-,-,TGTGCCAGCTCACTGCGACAGACAGATACGCAGTATTTT,CASSLRQTDTQYF